This T cell receptor beta chain was retrieved from a study of molecular identifiers for immune sequencing clone quantification. The CDR3 sequence is 15 residues long. Germline-derived CDR1 and CDR2 are SGHTA and FQGNSA. The V and J ends lost 4 bases and 3 bases respectively, with 14 bases between them. The sample holds many counts of this clonotype. The antigen is not known. Naive CD8 T cell sorting was performed on the CD8+CD4-CCR7+CD45RA+ phenotype. Findings and limits, study-wide: Clones above 20 RNA copies held over 98% of effector molecules, under 1% in naive cells. Identical barcode-sharing TCR molecules could lead to underestimated sizes for highly expanded clones.

Listed TCR primers and previously described methods were used for bulk TCR libraries. From the PCR reads, TCRdb called clonotypes with MiXCR, one entry per CDR3 protein. There are 79,000 or so distinct CDR3 sequences in the sample; 25% occur only once, and about 0.73% lies in the top ten. The sequence came from a human donor in good health. Some libraries in this study had Jurkat cell RNA spiked in. Sample: naive CD8+ T cells from blood, with Jurkat cell RNA spiked in. As for subset: FACS-sorted CD8+CD4-CCR7+CD45RA+ naive T cells. This rearrangement joins TRBV7-2 to TRBJ2-3; TRBD1 might be the D (6 bases). In nucleotides, the CDR3 is TGTGCCAGCAGCTCAACAGGGTATCCGACAGATACGCAGTATTTT. This encodes CASSSTGYPTDTQYF.